Listed here are 26 T cell receptor beta chains from one sample, sequenced in a study of T cell repertoires in cytomegalovirus infection. TCRdb reprocessed the reads via MiXCR and lists one record per CDR3 protein. The sample lists around 300,000 distinct CDR3 sequences; 9.5% were seen once. Sequenced material: PBMCs. The receptors were sampled from a human donor in good health (CMV status not recorded). Some clones in this sample may be carry-over from other donors' samples.

This clonotype came up many times. V and J are TRBV28 and TRBJ1-6; 7 positions match TRBD1. CDR3 length: 14 amino acids. Germline CDR1 is MDHEN and CDR2 is SYDVKM. J was trimmed by 6 bases and V by 2 bases; bases with no gene match: 1. The CDR3 region has the DNA TGTGCCAGCAGTTTAAGGGGGCCTAATTCACCCCTCCACTTT. Protein sequence: CASSLRGPNSPLHF.

This clonotype was recorded a few times. The chain employs TRBV6-8 and TRBJ1-1; TRBD1 is a possible D gene (5 bases). Germline V gives CDR1 MNHGY, CDR2 SAAAGT. V shed 1 base and J shed 4 bases, with 16 bases lying between them. This CDR3 spans 16 amino acids. In DNA form, the CDR3 reads TGTGCCAGCAGTTACTTGGGGGTTCGGCCCGGCACTGAAGCTTTCTTT. It specifies CASSYLGVRPGTEAFF.

The V gene is TRBV12-3 or TRBV12-4, the J gene TRBJ1-1; 9 bases match TRBD1. The J segment lost 3 bases and the V segment lost 6 bases, leaving 8 bases of the junction unmatched. CDR3 size: 15 residues. The CDR3 DNA follows: TGTGCCAGCAGCAAGGACAGGGGATTTTACACTGAAGCTTTCTTT. It specifies CASSKDRGFYTEAFF.

This clonotype has a count of ten or more. J is TRBJ2-3 and V is TRBV7-2; the match to TRBD2 covers 7 bases. The CDR3 loop spans 14 amino acids. Looked up from germline, CDR1 is SGHTA and CDR2 is FQGNSA. V shed 4 bases and J 4 bases; nucleotides not matched to a gene: 5. The CDR3 DNA sequence: TGTGCCAGCAGCTCCCGACTAGCATCAGATACGCAGTATTTT. It translates to CASSSRLASDTQYF.

The sample holds many counts of this clonotype. The chain joins TRBV3-1 to TRBJ2-2; D could derive from TRBD1 or TRBD2 (5 bases each). Germline values: CDR1 LGHDT, CDR2 YNNKEL (reference sequence). Trimming removed 4 bases at V and 4 bases at J, with 22 bases between. The CDR3 loop spans 18 amino acids. CDR3 loop: CASSRQTDVRRGTGELFF. CDR3 in DNA: TGTGCCAGCAGCCGTCAGACAGACGTGCGTCGGGGCACCGGGGAGCTGTTTTTT.

This chain links TRBV19 with TRBJ2-3, with 7 nucleotides matching TRBD2. J lost 2 bases, V lost 4 bases, and 6 bases had no gene match. CDR3 size: 15 residues. The germline CDR1 and CDR2 sequences are LNHDA and SQIVND (reference sequence). The CDR3 DNA reads TGTGCCAGTAGTAGGGGCGGGGGAACCACAGATACGCAGTATTTT. Its protein product is CASSRGGGTTDTQYF. Supplemented by reference TRBV19 and TRBJ2-3, the full variable domain reads DGGITQSPKYLFRKEGQNVTLSCEQNLNHDAMYWYRQDPGQGLRLIYYSQIVNDFQKGDIAEGYSVSREKKESFPLTVTSAQKNPTAFYLCASSRGGGTTDTQYFGPGTRLTVL.

This chain links TRBV7-2 with TRBJ2-7; TRBD2 agrees at 9 bases. V lost 5 bases, J lost 1 base, and 3 bases stayed unmatched. The CDR3 runs 14 residues. Germline V gene lookup returns CDR1 SGHTA and CDR2 FQGNSA. CDR3 in DNA: TGTGCCAGCAGCCATAGCGGGAGATCCTACGAGCAGTACTTC. This encodes CASSHSGRSYEQYF. Filled out from reference TRBV7-2 and TRBJ2-7, the complete variable domain reads GAGVSQSPSNKVTEKGKDVELRCDPISGHTALYWYRQSLGQGLEFLIYFQGNSAPDKSGLPSDRFSAERTGGSVSTLTIQRTQQEDSAVYLCASSHSGRSYEQYFGPGTRLTVT.

The sample holds a few counts of this clonotype. The rearrangement uses TRBV6-2 or TRBV6-3 and TRBJ2-5, with TRBD1 as a possible D gene (7 bases). This CDR3 contains 19 residues. Germline V gene lookup returns CDR1 MNHEY and CDR2 SVGEGT. Trimming shortened V by 6 bases and J by 2 bases, and 28 bases separated the two germline ends. CDR3 amino acids: CASSPEERGRWREQETQYF. CDR3 coding DNA: TGTGCCAGCAGCCCAGAGGAAAGGGGGCGTTGGCGGGAACAAGAGACCCAGTACTTC.

Here the CDR3 reads CASRTFLPTGGSGNTIYF. The CDR3 nucleotides read TGTGCCAGCAGGACATTCCTTCCGACAGGGGGCTCTGGAAACACCATATATTTT. This chain links TRBV28 with TRBJ1-3; 9 positions match TRBD1. The CDR3 loop spans 18 amino acids. Germline CDR1 MDHEN, CDR2 SYDVKM. V lost 6 bases and J lost 0; bases outside the gene matches: 12.

This clonotype was recorded at least ten times. V and J are TRBV5-1 and TRBJ1-6, with TRBD1 matching 9 bases. V shed 4 bases and J 9 bases; nucleotides not matched to a gene: 17. From germline, CDR1 is SGHRS and CDR2 YFSETQ. This CDR3 spans 18 amino acids. As DNA, the CDR3 is TGCGCCAGCAGCGCTAGCCCAATAACGGGACAGGGATTTTCACCCCTCCACTTT. Amino acid sequence: CASSASPITGQGFSPLHF. Full variable domain (missing parts from reference TRBV5-1 and TRBJ1-6): KAGVTQTPRYLIKTRGQQVTLSCSPISGHRSVSWYQQTPGQGLQFLFEYFSETQRNKGNFPGRFSGRQFSNSRSEMNVSTLELGDSALYLCASSASPITGQGFSPLHFGNGTRLTVT.

This clonotype occurred many times. The chain has TRBV7-3 and TRBJ2-5; no definite D call. V was cut by 4 bases and J by 3 bases, with 3 bases left in between. CDR1 and CDR2 from the germline V gene are SGHTA and FQGTGA. CDR3 length equals 11 residues. The DNA for the CDR3 is TGTGCCAGCAGCTCAAAAGAGACCCAGTACTTC. Its translation: CASSSKETQYF.

This clonotype showed up many times. CDR3 nucleotides: TGTGCCAGCACCTCCCCCGGGACCGTTTTCTACGAGCAGTACTTC. As protein: CASTSPGTVFYEQYF. The chain combines TRBV11-2 with TRBJ2-7; the D gene could be TRBD1 or TRBD2 (5 bases each). Germline V gene lookup returns CDR1 SGHAT and CDR2 FQNNGV. This CDR3 comprises 15 residues. Trimming cost V 7 bases and J 3 bases, with 19 bases left between them.

J is TRBJ1-3 and V is TRBV6-5; no reliable D call. Trimming left V 5 bases short and J 3 bases short, with 8 bases between. From germline, CDR1 is MNHEY and CDR2 SVGAGI. This CDR3 is built from 13 residues. CDR3 coding DNA: TGTGCCAGCAGTGAAGGGATTGGAAACACCATATATTTT. Its translation: CASSEGIGNTIYF.

This clonotype was seen a handful of times. J is TRBJ2-1 and V is TRBV11-2; tentative D call: TRBD1 (6 bases). V was cut by 0 bases and J by 4 bases, with 10 bases left in between. CDR3 length: 15 residues. Germline V gives CDR1 SGHAT, CDR2 FQNNGV. The CDR3 sequence: CASSLEYRVYNEQFF. The CDR3 DNA reads TGTGCCAGCAGCTTAGAGTACAGGGTGTACAATGAGCAGTTCTTC.

There are a few counts of this clonotype. The V and J genes are TRBV18 and TRBJ1-1; D not certain. The germline CDR1 and CDR2 sequences are KGHSH and LQKENI. The V end lost 4 bases, the J end lost 11 bases, and 17 bases lay between the germline ends. CDR3 size: 13 residues. The CDR3 bases are TGTGCCAGCTCACTTGGCCCCGGGTCCAAGGCTTTCTTT. It translates to CASSLGPGSKAFF.

In this sample, this clonotype turned up a few times. V is TRBV5-4 and J is TRBJ2-1; 11 bases line up with TRBD2. CDR3 length equals 16 residues. CDR1 and CDR2 from the germline V gene are SGHNT and YYREEE (reference sequence). Unmatched junction bases numbered 2, after V lost 0 bases and J lost 3 bases. CDR3 sequence: CASSLGGLAVYNEQFF. CDR3 coding DNA: TGTGCCAGCAGCTTGGGGGGACTAGCGGTCTACAATGAGCAGTTCTTC.

There are a few counts of this clonotype. The chain combines TRBV2 with TRBJ2-5; 8 nucleotides agree with TRBD2. Trimming at V came to 3 bases and at J to 3 bases, leaving 3 bases not matched to a gene. The CDR3 covers 14 residues. Germline CDR1 reads SNHLY; CDR2 reads FYNNEI. The CDR3 DNA reads as TGTGCCAGCAGTGATAACGGGGGGGAAGAGACCCAGTACTTC. Its protein is CASSDNGGEETQYF.

This sequence joins TRBV25-1 and TRBJ2-2; maybe TRBD1 (6 bases). The V and J ends lost 6 bases and 1 base respectively, with 12 bases between them. From germline, CDR1 is MGHDK and CDR2 SYGVNS. CDR3 size: 15 residues. The DNA for the CDR3 is TGTGCCAGCAGGAGGGGGTCGAGGAACACCGGGGAGCTGTTTTTT. Amino acid sequence: CASRRGSRNTGELFF.

The chain is built from TRBV7-2 and TRBJ2-6, with 9 positions matching TRBD1. Losses at the gene ends were 5 bases for V and 12 bases for J; bases not matched to a gene: 11. This CDR3 has 15 residues. Germline V gene sequence: CDR1 SGHTA, CDR2 FQGNSA. In DNA, the CDR3 is TGTGCCAGCAGCGACGGGGGGACAGGGTCTTTCGTCCTGACTTTC. It yields the protein CASSDGGTGSFVLTF. Variable domain in full (rest from reference TRBV7-2 and TRBJ2-6): GAGVSQSPSNKVTEKGKDVELRCDPISGHTALYWYRQSLGQGLEFLIYFQGNSAPDKSGLPSDRFSAERTGGSVSTLTIQRTQQEDSAVYLCASSDGGTGSFVLTFGAGSRLTVL.

The V call is TRBV9, the J call TRBJ2-3; 7 bases agree with TRBD1. The CDR3 spans 16 residues. The trim removed 4 bases at V and 1 base at J, leaving 9 bases unmatched. The germline CDR1 and CDR2 sequences are SGDLS and YYNGEE. The CDR3 protein is CASSLQPGQRTDTQYF. The DNA of the CDR3 is TGTGCCAGCAGCCTCCAACCGGGACAGCGCACAGATACGCAGTATTTT.

This rearrangement joins TRBV19 to TRBJ2-7; D is perhaps TRBD2 (5 bases). In germline, CDR1 is LNHDA, CDR2 SQIVND (reference sequence). This CDR3 contains 13 residues. V gave up 5 bases and J gave up 5 bases, with 13 bases separating them. The CDR3 nucleotides read TGTGCCAGTAGTCCCGGGATCCCCCACGAGCAGTACTTC. Translated: CASSPGIPHEQYF.

This clonotype was counted at least ten times. The chain links TRBV25-1 to TRBJ1-6, with D uncertain. With 3 bases removed from V and 9 bases from J, the gap between germline ends came to 12 bases. CDR1 is MGHDK, CDR2 SYGVNS, per germline. CDR3 size: 14 residues. CDR3 loop: CASSDPGSGSPLHF. The CDR3 nucleotides read TGTGCCAGCAGTGATCCTGGGAGTGGTTCACCCCTCCACTTT.

This clonotype was seen only a few times. The CDR3 region has the DNA TGCAGCGTTGATCGGTACACAGATACGCAGTATTTT. It yields the protein CSVDRYTDTQYF. This sequence joins TRBV29-1 and TRBJ2-3, with D unclear. The V and J ends lost 3 bases and 2 bases respectively, with 6 bases between them. In germline, CDR1 is SQVTM, CDR2 ANQGSEA. CDR3 length equals 12 residues.

The chain links TRBV20-1 to TRBJ2-5; D not certain. Trimming pared 3 bases from V and 5 bases from J, leaving 16 bases between. Germline CDR1 and CDR2: DFQATT and SNEGSKA (reference sequence). The length of the CDR3 is 14 residues. The CDR3 nucleotides read TGCAGTGCTAGGAAATACTCCGGGCCGGAGACCCAGTACTTC. Translated: CSARKYSGPETQYF.

This clonotype was picked up a small number of times. This chain links TRBV7-2 with TRBJ2-7, with TRBD1 matching over 11 bases. The ends lost 4 bases at V and 5 bases at J; junction bases unmatched: 7. The CDR3 consists of 15 residues. The germline gives CDR1 SGHTA, CDR2 FQGNSA. CDR3 sequence: CASSSAGQGGHEQYF. Written as DNA, the CDR3 is TGTGCCAGCAGCTCCGCGGGACAGGGGGGCCACGAGCAGTACTTC.

V and J are TRBV6-1 and TRBJ2-4, with TRBD1 matching 10 bases. Germline CDR1 is MNHNS and CDR2 is SASEGT. This CDR3 comprises 16 residues. V gave up 6 bases and J gave up 7 bases; unmatched junction bases: 12. CDR3 DNA: TGTGCCAGCAGGAGTGGGGGGACAGGGGTGTCTAACATTCAGTACTTC. Amino acid sequence: CASRSGGTGVSNIQYF.